This T cell receptor beta chain was sequenced for a study of blood T cell repertoires in COVID-19. At the level of the study: Acute-phase and convalescent COVID-19 samples originated in the United States, Italy and Spain. Sample material is recorded as cDNA or gDNA derived from T cells, B-cell-depleted T cells, or PBMCs.

Trimming took 9 bases from V and 3 from J, leaving 15 bases between them. The CDR3 is 13 amino acids. Looked up from germline, CDR1 is LGHDT and CDR2 is YNNKEL (reference sequence). Per the original data handling: By means of reference gene primer amplification, nucleated cell counts were estimated. TCRdb's table, derived via immunoSEQ multiplex PCR, lists solely in-frame clones and lacks some. From that table come the V and J calls and clone size; the DNA was used to work out D and trimming. The sample lists about 82,000 clones, about four fifths occurring once. This receptor was identified in a woman aged 40 to 50 with active or convalescent COVID-19. The gene calls are TRBV3-1 (or the pseudogene TRBV3-2) and TRBJ2-7; TRBD2 might be the D (6 bases). Input material: peripheral blood. CDR3 nucleotide sequence: TGTGCCAGAGGGACTCCGGAGGACTACGAGCAGTACTTC. This sequence encodes CARGTPEDYEQYF.